This T cell receptor beta chain was captured by sequencing in a study of Ad26.COV2.S vaccination and SARS-CoV-2 variants. Turning to the study itself: Ad26.COV2.S was injected intramuscularly once or twice, 56 days apart.

TCRdb's copy holds only in-frame clones and misses some; the assay was immunoSEQ multiplex PCR. The sample carries roughly 420,000 clones, over 75% recorded once. Study observations and caveats: Reportedly, spike-specific CD8+ and CD4+ T cell responses achieved substantial breadth once vaccination had taken place.

Noted treatment: over 15 received Ad26.COV2.S at low or high dose, single or two shots; about 5 received placebo; per-sample allocation not given. Sampling took place 63 days after the first vaccine or placebo injection. As regards this clone: The antigen is unknown.

Here the sequenced sample was peripheral blood, taken in a trial of Ad26.COV2.S vaccine versus placebo. This clonotype was obtained from a person between 18 and 59 years old who received the Ad26.COV2.S COVID-19 vaccine or a placebo.

CDR3: CASSDSGPMHF. CDR3 in DNA: TGCGCCAGCAGTGATAGTGGGCCGATGCATTTT. This sequence joins TRBV10-1 and TRBJ1-5; D unclear. Trimming stripped 3 bases from V and 15 bases from J, with 12 bases between. This CDR3 has 11 amino acids. The germline V gene has CDR1 WNHNN and CDR2 SYGVQD (reference sequence).